This paragraph reports one T cell receptor (beta chain). The sample comes from a study of technical replicates of blood from four donors. The CDR3 is made up of 17 amino acids. Per germline, CDR1 LGHNA and CDR2 YSLEER. With 1 base removed from V and 1 base from J, the gap between germline ends came to 11 bases. Sequencing used immunoSEQ multiplex PCR; TCRdb keeps in-frame clones, though not all of them. The sample includes around 69,000 clones, 75% to 90% seen only once; the top ten take approximately 5.1%. The chain employs TRBV4-3 and TRBJ2-6, with D possibly matching TRBD2 (6 bases). Sample: PBMCs. The sequence derives from a human donor in good health. Some clones in this sample may be carry-over from other donors' samples. Here the CDR3 DNA reads TGCGCCAGCAGCCAAGGGGAGGAAAATTCTGGGGCCAACGTCCTGACTTTC. Translated, it gives CASSQGEENSGANVLTF.